Each of the 27 T cell receptor beta chains below was sequenced from the same sample in a study of cytomegalovirus exposure and HLA in healthy donors (dated by TCRdb to 2016 to 2017). Libraries were built with the immunoSEQ multiplex PCR assay. For the multiplex PCR, a mixture combining 60 forward primers for TCR Vbeta segments and 13 reverse primers for TCR Jbeta segments was used. Sourced from immuneACCESS, this table was stored by TCRdb with only in-frame sequences that have V and J called. A share of the clones is absent; for the studies checked, an unresolved V gene accounts for under half, and the remainder has no known explanation. The sample's records list 90,000 to 100,000 clones. The leading ten clones occupy roughly 3% of the sample. The source material was PBMCs. These receptors all stem from a woman aged 30 to 39 in good health and CMV-seronegative.

Notes on this clone: At one end, the junction sequence differs from germline, possibly due to a read error. The chain recombines TRBV28 with TRBJ2-2; the match to TRBD1 covers 12 bases. The CDR3 sequence is 17 residues long. Germline loops: CDR1 MDHEN, CDR2 SYDVKM. The CDR3 loop is CASSHRDRGREHRGAVF. The CDR3 DNA reads TGTGCCAGCAGTCACCGGGACAGGGGGCGCGAACACCGGGGAGCTGTTTTT.

The chain recombines TRBV6-1 with TRBJ2-1, with a weak D call TRBD2 (5 bases). This CDR3 is built from 14 residues. CDR1 is MNHNS and CDR2 is SASEGT in the germline V gene. V was cut by 0 bases and J by 9 bases, with 12 bases left in between. CDR3 in DNA: TGTGCCAGCAGTGAAGCTGGGGAGTCGCGTGAGCAGTTCTTC. Encoded protein: CASSEAGESREQFF.

The CDR3 nucleotides read TGTGCCAGCAGTTACTCGGGGACAGGGGCTGGCTACACCTTC. Translating it yields CASSYSGTGAGYTF. This sequence joins TRBV6-5 and TRBJ1-2; 10 positions agree with TRBD1. The V segment lost 0 bases and the J segment 7 bases; nucleotides outside the gene matches: 2. CDR1 and CDR2 (germline): MNHEY, SVGAGI. The CDR3 is made up of 14 amino acids.

V gene TRBV19 combines with J gene TRBJ2-4, with D unresolved. Germline CDR1 reads LNHDA; CDR2 reads SQIVND (reference sequence). This CDR3 spans 14 amino acids. V dropped 5 bases and J dropped 1 base, with 9 bases sitting between them. The CDR3, as DNA: TGTGCCAGTAGTCCTACCTCGGCCAAAAACATTCAGTACTTC. Residues: CASSPTSAKNIQYF.

CDR3 in amino acids: CAISGTGANQPQHF. CDR3 nucleotides: TGTGCCATCAGTGGGACAGGCGCCAATCAGCCCCAGCATTTT. The chain joins TRBV10-3 to TRBJ1-5, with 7 bases identical to TRBD1. CDR1 and CDR2 from the germline V gene are ENHRY and SYGVKD. With 4 bases clipped from V and 3 bases from J, the junction kept 3 bases outside the gene matches. This CDR3 comprises 14 residues.

The V gene is TRBV4-1, the J gene TRBJ1-5, with TRBD1 matching over 7 bases. The germline CDR1 and CDR2 sequences are MGHRA and YSYEKL. This CDR3 is built from 14 residues. With 3 bases clipped from V and 7 bases from J, the junction kept 6 bases outside the gene matches. Here the CDR3 DNA reads TGCGCCAGCAGCCACACAGGGGTTCAGCAGCCCCAGCATTTT. Translating it yields CASSHTGVQQPQHF.

The chain joins TRBV15 to TRBJ1-4; TRBD1 matches at 9 bases. Trimming took 1 base from V and 8 from J; bases not matched to a gene: 5. The CDR3 runs to 15 residues. Germline V lookup: CDR1 LNHNV, CDR2 YYDKDF (reference sequence). The CDR3: CATSRGTGDHEKLFF. DNA of the CDR3: TGTGCCACCAGCAGAGGGACAGGGGATCACGAAAAACTGTTTTTT.

The V and J genes are TRBV15 and TRBJ2-7; 8 nucleotides line up with TRBD1. This CDR3 region has 15 residues. CDR1 is LNHNV and CDR2 is YYDKDF in the germline V gene (reference sequence). V was clipped by 0 bases and J by 5 bases; unmatched bases: 6. CDR3 region: CATSRESTGVDEQYF. As DNA, the CDR3 is TGTGCCACCAGCAGAGAGTCGACAGGGGTGGACGAGCAGTACTTC.

The rearrangement uses TRBV6-5 and TRBJ1-1; D uncertain. CDR1 and CDR2 (germline): MNHEY, SVGAGI. The CDR3 is made up of 15 amino acids. Trimming took off 6 bases at V and 0 bases at J, with 14 bases between the two ends. The CDR3 coding sequence is TGTGCCAGCAGGCTAGATGTTGCCATGAACACTGAAGCTTTCTTT. The encoded protein is CASRLDVAMNTEAFF.

The V gene is TRBV4-2, the J gene TRBJ2-3; 8 bases align to TRBD2. With V trimmed by 0 bases and J by 4 bases, 3 bases remained unmatched. The CDR3 is 15 residues long. Per germline, CDR1 LGHNA and CDR2 YNFKEQ. CDR3 sequence reads: CASSQDSAGADTQYF. CDR3 nucleotides: TGTGCCAGCAGCCAAGATTCAGCGGGAGCAGATACGCAGTATTTT.

The rearrangement joins TRBV6-5 to TRBJ1-4, with D maybe TRBD1 (6 bases). Germline V gene sequence: CDR1 MNHEY, CDR2 SVGAGI. The V end lost 5 bases, the J end lost 11 bases, and 18 bases lay between the germline ends. The CDR3 is 14 residues long. The CDR3 nucleotides read TGTGCCAGCAGTCGAACTTCAGGGGTTAGGAAACTGTTTTTT. Its protein is CASSRTSGVRKLFF.

V and J are TRBV28 and TRBJ2-7; tentatively, D is TRBD2 (5 bases). Germline V gene sequence: CDR1 MDHEN, CDR2 SYDVKM. This CDR3 is 12 amino acids long. The V gene lost 8 bases and the J gene lost 2 bases, with 10 bases spanning the gap. CDR3 in DNA: TGTGCCAGCGAGGGAGTGGCCTACGAGCAGTACTTC. Its protein product is CASEGVAYEQYF.

V gene TRBV5-6 combines with J gene TRBJ1-6; 10 nucleotides align to TRBD1. The CDR3 extends over 15 amino acids. Trimming at V came to 4 bases and at J to 8 bases, leaving 6 bases not matched to a gene. In germline, CDR1 is SGHDT, CDR2 YYEEEE. The CDR3 here is CASSRGQGFDSPLHF. The CDR3 region has the DNA TGTGCCAGCAGCAGGGGACAGGGGTTTGATTCACCCCTCCACTTT.

The chain uses TRBV4-1 and TRBJ2-3, with 14 nucleotides matching TRBD2. The CDR3 spans 17 residues. V lost 4 bases and J lost 0; bases outside the gene matches: 3. Germline values: CDR1 MGHRA, CDR2 YSYEKL. Here the CDR3 DNA reads TGCGCCAGCAGCCGAGGACTAGCGGGGGGAAGCACAGATACGCAGTATTTT. This encodes CASSRGLAGGSTDTQYF.

The J gene is TRBJ1-2, the V gene TRBV9; D is undetermined. This CDR3 is 15 amino acids long. The germline V gene has CDR1 SGDLS and CDR2 YYNGEE. Trimming cost V 3 bases and J 2 bases, with 14 bases left between them. The CDR3 sequence is CASSESPRVNYGYTF. Written as DNA, the CDR3 is TGTGCCAGCAGCGAATCCCCGCGGGTAAACTATGGCTACACCTTC.

The chain combines TRBV29-1 with TRBJ1-2, with 7 bases aligning to TRBD1. Germline V lookup: CDR1 SQVTM, CDR2 ANQGSEA. The V segment lost 4 bases and the J segment 8 bases; nucleotides outside the gene matches: 4. The CDR3 has 11 amino acids. The CDR3 nucleotides read TGCAGCGTTGCCAGGGGGTACGGCTACACCTTC. Protein: CSVARGYGYTF.

This chain's CDR3 is CASSSQGYEKLFF. CDR3 DNA: TGTGCCAGCAGTTCCCAGGGGTACGAAAAACTGTTTTTT. The V gene is TRBV28, the J gene TRBJ1-4, with D perhaps matching TRBD1 (6 bases). CDR3 length: 13 residues. V gave up 4 bases and J gave up 8 bases, with 11 bases separating them. Germline V lookup: CDR1 MDHEN, CDR2 SYDVKM.

V gene TRBV19 combines with J gene TRBJ1-3; 10 nucleotides match TRBD1. CDR1 is LNHDA and CDR2 is SQIVND in the germline V gene (reference sequence). This CDR3 has 15 amino acids. The J segment lost 0 bases and the V segment lost 9 bases, leaving 5 bases of the junction unmatched. CDR3 region: CASQDRGISGNTIYF. The DNA for the CDR3 is TGTGCCAGCCAGGACAGGGGGATCTCTGGAAACACCATATATTTT.

The V gene is TRBV6-6, the J gene TRBJ2-1, with 12 bases lining up with TRBD2. This CDR3 has 15 residues. J gave up 4 bases and V 5 bases, and 3 bases lay outside the gene matches. Per germline, CDR1 MNHNY and CDR2 SVGAGI (reference sequence). The CDR3 reads CASSPGLAGYNEQFF. The CDR3 DNA reads as TGTGCCAGCAGTCCCGGACTAGCGGGGTACAATGAGCAGTTCTTC.

The J gene is TRBJ2-7, the V gene TRBV7-2, with 8 bases aligning to TRBD1. The CDR3 runs to 16 residues. Per the germline V gene, CDR1 is SGHTA and CDR2 is FQGNSA. The ends lost 4 bases at V and 3 bases at J; junction bases unmatched: 11. The CDR3: CASSYHGQGLIYEQYF. In DNA form, the CDR3 reads TGTGCCAGCAGCTACCACGGACAGGGTCTGATCTACGAGCAGTACTTC.

This rearrangement joins TRBV9 to TRBJ2-7, with TRBD2 matching 9 bases. This CDR3 contains 13 residues. The germline V gene encodes CDR1 SGDLS and CDR2 YYNGEE. The junction had 7 bases not matched to a gene; V was cut back by 6 bases and J by 6 bases. CDR3 coding DNA: TGTGCCAGCAACTCGGGCGGGAGGGCCGAGCAGTACTTC. It encodes CASNSGGRAEQYF. The complete variable domain, with remaining parts taken from reference TRBV9 and TRBJ2-7, reads DSGVTQTPKHLITATGQRVTLRCSPRSGDLSVYWYQQSLDQGLQFLIQYYNGEERAKGNILERFSAQQFPDLHSELNLSSLELGDSALYFCASNSGGRAEQYFGPGTRLTVT.

The chain combines TRBV19 with TRBJ1-3, with 8 bases aligning to TRBD1. Germline trimming cut 7 bases from V and 0 bases from J; bases unmatched to any gene: 8. This CDR3 is 16 amino acids long. Germline CDR1 LNHDA, CDR2 SQIVND (reference sequence). The CDR3 is CASIGDRTSSGNTIYF. The CDR3 DNA reads as TGTGCCAGTATAGGGGACAGGACAAGCTCTGGAAACACCATATATTTT.

J is TRBJ1-5 and V is TRBV27; 9 positions agree with TRBD1. CDR1 is MNHEY, CDR2 SMNVEV, per germline (reference sequence). The CDR3 runs to 14 residues. V gave up 8 bases and J gave up 6 bases; unmatched junction bases: 8. The CDR3 sequence is CASGPQGAGQPQHF. DNA for the CDR3: TGTGCCAGCGGACCACAGGGGGCAGGTCAGCCCCAGCATTTT.

The chain couples TRBV10-3 to TRBJ1-1; D is undetermined. With 6 bases removed from V and 1 base from J, the gap between germline ends came to 21 bases. There are 17 residues in the CDR3. Germline values: CDR1 ENHRY, CDR2 SYGVKD. The CDR3 sequence: CAISESPVRVRNTEAFF. DNA for the CDR3: TGTGCCATCAGCGAGAGCCCTGTTAGAGTGAGGAACACTGAAGCTTTCTTT.

V usage is TRBV13 and J usage is TRBJ1-4, with TRBD1 matching over 9 bases. After removal of 0 bases from V and 7 bases from J, the junction contained 12 bases not matched to a gene. Germline CDR1 is PRHDT and CDR2 is FYEKMQ (reference sequence). The CDR3 runs 18 residues. The CDR3 here is CASSLGAGTGTRGEKLFF. The DNA for the CDR3 is TGTGCCAGCAGCTTAGGAGCCGGGACAGGGACCCGGGGTGAAAAACTGTTTTTT. Complete variable domain (other parts from reference TRBV13 and TRBJ1-4): AAGVIQSPRHLIKEKRETATLKCYPIPRHDTVYWYQQGPGQDPQFLISFYEKMQSDKGSIPDRFSAQQFSDYHSELNMSSLELGDSALYFCASSLGAGTGTRGEKLFFGSGTQLSVL.

The CDR3 loop is CASSDPGGPDEQYF. CDR3 sequence (DNA): TGCGCCAGCAGTGACCCGGGAGGGCCCGACGAGCAGTACTTC. The V gene is TRBV10-1, the J gene TRBJ2-7, with 8 bases that match TRBD2. J gave up 5 bases and V 3 bases, and 6 bases lay outside the gene matches. Germline CDR1 is WNHNN and CDR2 is SYGVQD (reference sequence). This CDR3 contains 14 residues.

The V and J genes are TRBV4-1 and TRBJ2-7, with D perhaps matching TRBD1 (5 bases). This CDR3 comprises 14 residues. V gave up 1 base and J gave up 0 bases, with 7 bases separating them. CDR1 and CDR2 from the germline V gene are MGHRA and YSYEKL. The CDR3 coding sequence is TGCGCCAGCAGCCAAGCCAGGGCCTCCTACGAGCAGTACTTC. Translating gives CASSQARASYEQYF.